What follows are 4 T cell receptor beta chains derived from one specimen sequenced in a study of cytomegalovirus exposure and HLA in healthy donors. Measured with immunoSEQ multiplex PCR; TCRdb has only the in-frame clones, and not every one. The sample carries roughly 200,000 clones, about 86% recorded once. The source material was PBMCs. These TCRs come from a woman in her late teens or twenties in good health and CMV-seropositive.

V gene TRBV7-8 combines with J gene TRBJ2-7, with D possibly being TRBD2 (5 bases). The CDR3 covers 13 residues. Germline CDR1 is SGHVS and CDR2 is FQNEAQ. Between the trimmed V and J ends, which lost 6 bases and 4 bases, there was a span of 13 bases. In nucleotides, the CDR3 is TGTGCCAGCAGTTTTAGGTCGGGGTACGAGCAGTACTTC. The encoded protein is CASSFRSGYEQYF.

V usage is TRBV5-1 and J usage is TRBJ2-3, with TRBD1 as a possible D gene (6 bases). Germline V CDR1 and CDR2: SGHRS, YFSETQ. The CDR3 has 14 amino acids. Deletions cut 2 bases from V and 6 bases from J, with 13 bases between. The CDR3 reads CASSLGTLKDTQYF. The DNA for the CDR3 is TGCGCCAGCAGCTTAGGGACATTGAAGGATACGCAGTATTTT.

The chain is built from TRBV7-2 and TRBJ1-1, with a possible D match to TRBD1 (6 bases). This CDR3 has 15 amino acids. Trimming removed 6 bases from V and 0 bases from J, with 14 bases in between. From germline, CDR1 is SGHTA and CDR2 FQGNSA. CDR3 sequence (DNA): TGTGCCAGCAGACGAACGACAGGTATGAACACTGAAGCTTTCTTT. Amino acid sequence: CASRRTTGMNTEAFF. Variable domain in full (rest from reference TRBV7-2 and TRBJ1-1): GAGVSQSPSNKVTEKGKDVELRCDPISGHTALYWYRQSLGQGLEFLIYFQGNSAPDKSGLPSDRFSAERTGGSVSTLTIQRTQQEDSAVYLCASRRTTGMNTEAFFGQGTRLTVV.

The V gene is TRBV10-3, the J gene TRBJ2-3; 15 bases are shared with TRBD2. This CDR3 spans 18 amino acids. Trimming removed 4 bases from V and 2 bases from J; junction bases left unmatched: 7. Germline CDR1 and CDR2: ENHRY and SYGVKD. CDR3 coding DNA: TGTGCCATCAGTGGACGGACTAGCGGGGGGGAGTACACAGATACGCAGTATTTT. Its protein is CAISGRTSGGEYTDTQYF.